The T cell receptor (beta chain) described here comes from a study of blood T cell repertoires in COVID-19. About the study: T cells, B-cell-depleted T cells, or PBMCs supplied cDNA or gDNA.

The CDR3 is made up of 12 amino acids. Looked up from germline, CDR1 is MDHEN and CDR2 is SYDVKM. Trimming removed 2 bases at V and 5 bases at J, with 6 bases between. Some clones are missing from TCRdb's copy, which holds only in-frame ones; the method was immunoSEQ multiplex PCR. The sample has about 47,000 clones, roughly 90% seen once. The receptor was derived from a man aged 45-65 years with active COVID-19. The chain carries TRBV28 and TRBJ1-2; D ambiguous. The sample consisted of peripheral blood. The CDR3 protein is CASSLESYGYTF. CDR3 bases: TGTGCCAGCAGTTTAGAGAGTTATGGCTACACCTTC.